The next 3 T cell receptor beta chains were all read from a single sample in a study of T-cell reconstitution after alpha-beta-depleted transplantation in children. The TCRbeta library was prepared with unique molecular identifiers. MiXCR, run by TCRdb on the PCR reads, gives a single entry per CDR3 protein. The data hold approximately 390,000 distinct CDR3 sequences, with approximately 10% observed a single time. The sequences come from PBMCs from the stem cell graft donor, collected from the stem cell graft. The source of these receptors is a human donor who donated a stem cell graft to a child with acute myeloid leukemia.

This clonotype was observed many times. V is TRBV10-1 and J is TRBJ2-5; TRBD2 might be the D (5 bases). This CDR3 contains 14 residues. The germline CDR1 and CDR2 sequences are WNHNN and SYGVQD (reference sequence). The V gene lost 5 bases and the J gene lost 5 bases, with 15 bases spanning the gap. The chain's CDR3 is CASSFRGAGETQYF. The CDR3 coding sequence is TGCGCCAGCAGTTTTCGGGGTGCCGGGGAGACCCAGTACTTC.

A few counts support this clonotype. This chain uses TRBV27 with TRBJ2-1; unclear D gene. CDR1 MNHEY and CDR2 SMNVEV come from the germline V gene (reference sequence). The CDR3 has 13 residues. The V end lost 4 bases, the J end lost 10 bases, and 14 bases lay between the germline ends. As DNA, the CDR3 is TGTGCCAGCAGTTCAGGTCGAGTCGGGGAGCAGTTCTTC. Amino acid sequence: CASSSGRVGEQFF.

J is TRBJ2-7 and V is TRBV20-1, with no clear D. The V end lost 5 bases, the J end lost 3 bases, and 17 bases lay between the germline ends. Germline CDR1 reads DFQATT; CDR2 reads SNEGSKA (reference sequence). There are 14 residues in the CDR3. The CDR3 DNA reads TGCAGTGCTGGTCGGGTAGGGAACATCTACGAGCAGTACTTC. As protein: CSAGRVGNIYEQYF.